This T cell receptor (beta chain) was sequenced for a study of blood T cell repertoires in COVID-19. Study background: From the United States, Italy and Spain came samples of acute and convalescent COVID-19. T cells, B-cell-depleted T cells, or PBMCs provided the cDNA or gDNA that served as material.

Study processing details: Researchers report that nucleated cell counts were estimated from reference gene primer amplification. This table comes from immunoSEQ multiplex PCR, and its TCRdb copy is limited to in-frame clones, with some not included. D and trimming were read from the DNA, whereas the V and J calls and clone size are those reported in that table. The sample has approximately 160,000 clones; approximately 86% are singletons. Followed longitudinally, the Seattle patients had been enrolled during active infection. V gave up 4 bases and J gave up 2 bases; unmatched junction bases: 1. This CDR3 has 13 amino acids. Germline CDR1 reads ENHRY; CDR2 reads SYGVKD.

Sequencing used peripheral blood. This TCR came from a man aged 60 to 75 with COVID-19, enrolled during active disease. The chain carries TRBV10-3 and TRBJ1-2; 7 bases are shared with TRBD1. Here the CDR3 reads CAISGQGNYGYTF. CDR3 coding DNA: TGTGCCATCAGTGGACAGGGAAACTATGGCTACACCTTC.